A selection of T cell receptor beta chains follows, all from one sample in a study of neurological immune-mediated disorders. One entry per CDR3 protein results from TCRdb running MiXCR on the 5' RACE reads. Of fewer than 85,000 distinct CDR3 sequences listed, roughly 3.6% were seen once; the top ten hold 1% to 1.5%. The specimen sequenced was PBMCs. These receptors all stem from a man aged 25-45 years with multiple sclerosis. CDR3s include the opening cysteine and the closing phenylalanine or tryptophan. D genes are given only for firm matches. Expanded clones get a size class; other rows say once, few or many, or leave the size out.

TRBJ2-4	many	.	TRBV5-1	CASSGGSGGIAKNIQYF	TGCGCCAGCAGCGGGGGGAGTGGAGGGATAGCCAAAAACATTCAGTACTTC
TRBJ2-5	many	TRBD1	TRBV9	CASSTTGEETQYF	TGTGCCAGCAGCACGACAGGGGAGGAGACCCAGTACTTC
TRBJ2-5	few	.	TRBV5-1	CASSLAIDVKETQYF	TGCGCCAGCAGCTTGGCCATAGACGTCAAAGAGACCCAGTACTTC
TRBJ1-5	many	.	TRBV11-2	CASSLSGVNQPQHF	TGTGCCAGCAGCTTATCAGGGGTCAATCAGCCCCAGCATTTT
TRBJ1-1	many	.	TRBV20-1	CSARGLAEAFF	TGCAGTGCCCGAGGGTTGGCTGAAGCTTTCTTT
TRBJ1-1	many	.	TRBV5-1	CASSLEWDTEAFF	TGCGCCAGCAGCTTGGAGTGGGACACTGAAGCTTTCTTT
TRBJ1-6	.	.	TRBV5-6	CASSLPKGYNSPLNF	TGTGCCAGCAGCCTCCCGAAGGGTTATAATTCACCCCTCAACTTT
TRBJ2-7	many	TRBD1	TRBV10-2	CASRGQGYHEQYF	TGCGCCAGCCGAGGACAGGGGTACCACGAGCAGTACTTC
TRBJ1-4	many	.	TRBV20-1	CSARSADSPSELFF	TGCAGTGCTCGATCTGCGGACAGCCCTTCGGAACTGTTTTTT
TRBJ2-2	many	.	TRBV20-1	CSAKGLNTGELFF	TGCAGTGCTAAGGGGCTGAACACCGGGGAGCTGTTTTTT
TRBJ2-7	many	.	TRBV20-1	CSAFVPSGAATYEQYF	TGCAGTGCTTTTGTACCCTCGGGGGCAGCGACCTACGAGCAGTACTTC
TRBJ1-5	many	.	TRBV5-8	CASSWDTDGPQHF	TGTGCCAGCAGCTGGGACACCGATGGGCCCCAGCATTTT
TRBJ1-1	many	.	TRBV20-1	CSASEGALGTEAFF	TGCAGTGCTAGCGAAGGGGCCCTAGGGACTGAAGCTTTCTTT
TRBJ2-5	.	TRBD2	TRBV5-1	CATSLRGGTQETQYF	TGCGCCACAAGCTTGCGCGGGGGGACCCAAGAGACCCAGTACTTC
TRBJ1-1	many	.	TRBV4-3	CASSQGGGAAGTEAFF	TGCGCCAGCAGCCAAGGGGGAGGGGCAGCTGGCACTGAAGCTTTCTTT
TRBJ2-7	many	.	TRBV4-1	CASSQDGASVYEQYF	TGCGCCAGCAGCCAAGACGGGGCTAGCGTCTACGAGCAGTACTTC
TRBJ1-2	many	.	TRBV20-1	CSASGVDGYTF	TGCAGTGCTAGCGGCGTAGATGGCTACACCTTC
TRBJ2-5	few	TRBD1	TRBV7-2	CASSQDRWGETQYF	TGTGCCAGCAGCCAGGACAGGTGGGGAGAGACCCAGTACTTC
TRBJ1-2	many	TRBD1	TRBV7-2	CASSFGQGFYGYTF	TGTGCCAGCAGCTTTGGACAGGGGTTCTATGGCTACACCTTC
TRBJ2-1	many	.	TRBV7-9	CASSLAGGPNEQFF	TGTGCCAGCAGCTTAGCGGGGGGGCCCAATGAGCAGTTCTTC
TRBJ2-3	many	TRBD1	TRBV5-1	CASSLGGTGGRMDTQYF	TGCGCCAGCAGCTTGGGAGGCACAGGGGGCAGGATGGATACGCAGTATTTT
TRBJ1-6	many	.	TRBV20-1	CSATRQVTNSPLHF	TGCAGTGCTACCCGACAGGTTACAAATTCACCCCTCCACTTT
TRBJ1-6	many	.	TRBV12-3/TRBV12-4	CASSLWAESPLHF	TGTGCCAGCAGTTTGTGGGCCGAATCACCCCTCCACTTT
TRBJ1-1	many	.	TRBV20-1	CSAKTGNTEAFF	TGCAGTGCAAAGACGGGGAACACTGAAGCTTTCTTT
TRBJ2-7	many	.	TRBV18	CASSLQDGGAYEQYF	TGTGCCAGCTCACTGCAAGATGGAGGGGCCTACGAGCAGTACTTC
TRBJ2-3	many	.	TRBV5-1	CASSIPSAMSTDTQYF	TGCGCCAGCAGCATACCATCAGCAATGAGCACAGATACGCAGTATTTT
TRBJ1-6	many	.	TRBV7-2	CASSPGSYNSPLHF	TGTGCCAGCAGCCCCGGCTCCTATAATTCACCCCTCCACTTT
TRBJ2-3	many	.	TRBV20-1	CSAILAAGTDTQYF	TGCAGTGCTATTTTAGCGGCAGGGACAGATACGCAGTATTTT
TRBJ1-1	many	TRBD1	TRBV12-3/TRBV12-4	CASSSGQSQAFF	TGTGCCAGCAGTTCGGGACAGTCTCAAGCTTTCTTT
TRBJ1-5	few	TRBD1	TRBV12-3/TRBV12-4	CASTQGQAYSNQPQNF	TGTGCCAGCACCCAAGGACAGGCTTATAGCAATCAGCCCCAGAATTTT
TRBJ2-7	many	.	TRBV5-1	CASSLDNYEQYF	TGCGCCAGCAGCTTGGATAACTACGAGCAGTACTTC
TRBJ2-3	many	.	TRBV12-3/TRBV12-4	CASSQSHTDTQYF	TGTGCCAGCAGCCAATCCCACACAGATACGCAGTATTTT
TRBJ2-1	few	TRBD1	TRBV7-9	CASSYWTGGDEQFF	TGTGCCAGCAGCTATTGGACAGGGGGAGATGAGCAGTTCTTC
TRBJ2-3	many	.	TRBV5-1	CASSLGSTDTQYF	TGTGCCAGCAGCTTGGGCAGCACAGATACGCAGTATTTT
TRBJ1-2	many	TRBD1	TRBV20-1	CSARDLRGGGDYGYTF	TGCAGTGCTAGAGATCTAAGGGGAGGGGGCGACTATGGCTACACCTTC
TRBJ2-2	few	.	TRBV5-5	CASSPAGTRNTGELFF	TGTGCCAGCAGCCCGGCCGGGACACGGAACACCGGGGAGCTGTTTTTT
TRBJ1-1	many	.	TRBV20-1	CSARSDSEPVGAFF	TGCAGTGCTAGGTCGGACAGCGAACCGGTAGGAGCTTTCTTT
TRBJ2-7	many	TRBD2	TRBV5-1	CASSVGRGLEQYF	TGCGCCAGCAGCGTGGGGAGGGGACTCGAGCAGTACTTC
TRBJ2-7	many	TRBD1	TRBV25-1	CASRALDRGYEQYF	TGTGCCAGCAGAGCTTTGGACAGGGGTTACGAGCAGTACTTC
TRBJ2-6	few	.	TRBV4-1	CASSQTGTTGANVLTF	TGCGCCAGCAGCCAAACAGGGACTACTGGGGCCAACGTCCTGACTTTC
TRBJ2-3	many	.	TRBV12-3/TRBV12-4	CASSLTSGRTDTQYF	TGTGCCAGCAGTTTAACCAGCGGGCGCACAGATACGCAGTATTTT
TRBJ1-2	many	.	TRBV20-1	CSASPPGHNYGYTF	TGCAGTGCTAGCCCACCGGGACACAACTATGGCTACACCTTC
TRBJ2-5	many	.	TRBV29-1	CSVDREGETQYF	TGCAGCGTCGACAGGGAGGGAGAGACCCAGTACTTC
TRBJ2-3	many	.	TRBV5-1	CASSLGLYSTDTQYF	TGCGCCAGCAGCTTGGGTCTTTATAGCACAGATACGCAGTATTTT
TRBJ2-3	many	.	TRBV11-2	CASTLVRGTDTQYF	TGTGCCAGCACCCTGGTGAGGGGCACAGATACGCAGTATTTT
TRBJ2-4	many	.	TRBV5-1	CASRPDAANIQYF	TGCGCCAGCAGACCGGACGCGGCGAACATTCAGTACTTC
TRBJ1-2	many	.	TRBV6-6	CASSPQGSLDGYTF	TGTGCCAGCAGTCCACAGGGCAGTCTGGATGGCTACACCTTC
TRBJ2-7	many	TRBD1	TRBV10-3	CAISESRGQGYEQYF	TGTGCCATCAGTGAGTCAAGGGGACAGGGCTACGAGCAGTACTTC
TRBJ2-5	many	TRBD2	TRBV5-1	CASTPGLAGQETQYF	TGCGCCAGCACCCCGGGACTAGCGGGGCAAGAGACCCAGTACTTC
TRBJ2-6	many	TRBD1	TRBV4-1	CASSQEGQGGSGANVLTF	TGCGCCAGCAGCCAAGAGGGACAGGGGGGCTCTGGGGCCAACGTCCTGACTTTC
TRBJ1-2	many	.	TRBV20-1	CSAASNYGYTF	TGCAGTGCAGCGTCTAACTATGGCTACACCTTC
TRBJ1-6	many	.	TRBV5-1	CASSPEGVNNSPLNF	TGCGCCAGCAGCCCAGAGGGTGTCAATAATTCACCCCTCAACTTT
TRBJ1-5	few	TRBD1	TRBV15	CATSKGAWKSNQPQHF	TGTGCCACCAGCAAGGGGGCATGGAAGAGTAATCAGCCCCAGCATTTT
TRBJ1-4	many	.	TRBV5-6	CASSFDSNEKLFF	TGTGCCAGCAGCTTTGACAGTAATGAAAAACTGTTTTTT
TRBJ2-7	many	.	TRBV7-9	CASSHSGPIYEQYF	TGTGCCAGCAGCCATTCCGGGCCTATCTACGAGCAGTACTTC
TRBJ2-5	many	.	TRBV7-9	CASSLEGVPRLETQYF	TGTGCCAGCAGCTTAGAAGGTGTGCCTAGACTAGAGACCCAGTACTTC